The present entry profiles one T cell receptor beta chain with its context. It lacks a known antigen. No base-level quality is on record; no much larger clone is a single base apart. The data are from a study of T cell responses to AZD1222 COVID-19 vaccine (dated by TCRdb to the early 2020s). In the study overall: A total of 230 to 250 trial participants underwent TCR sequencing, of whom 200 to 220 had received two doses of AZD1222 and 26 had received two doses of the MenACWY control vaccine. Trial participants were enrolled by age into 18-55, 56-69 and 70-plus year subgroups, with 148, 28 and 57 TCR-sequenced participants respectively.

Read against the paper, the sample's time point label means: about 28 days (+/-7) after the second vaccine dose. Because spike-specific TCR depth and breadth did not differ between the two schedules, AZD1222 recipients who got a second dose at roughly 4 weeks were pooled with those who got a second dose at roughly 12 weeks. Vaccinee samples came from UK trials COV001 and COV002, including a single-blind randomized controlled phase 2/3 trial of AZD1222 (ChAdOx1 nCoV-19) in healthy adults. For TCRbeta chain sequencing, PBMC samples were collected from trial participants at day 0 and at day 28 after the second dose. The CDR3 has 15 amino acids, counting the end cysteine and phenylalanine. Of the read, only the CDR3 DNA is kept; its 45 bases are in frame from base 1. V lost 1 base and J lost 3 bases, and the count of bases not matched to a germline gene is 4. According to the germline V gene, CDR1 reads SGHVS and CDR2 reads FQNEAQ.

The investigation overall reported the following: Participants were mostly white British, with more females than males. The authors suggested clonal diversity may have been underestimated. Vaccine-associated CD4 TCRs spanned the whole spike protein, with dominant responses in regions 160-218 and 743-854. Because no samples from the day 14 peak response were available, repertoires could be characterized only after the peak T cell response. In the small 56-69-year group, the increase in depth fell short of significance, most likely because of low power. After two AZD1222 doses, spike-specific TCR breadth and depth were significantly higher than at day 0 and than in MenACWY recipients. Conclusions about previously exposed vaccinees are limited because only five to seven AZD1222 recipients were SARS-CoV-2 seropositive at baseline. Reportedly, close to half of the unique spike-specific TCRs recognized epitopes lying outside the regions that are mutated in the B.1.351 and B.1.1.7 variants.

The CDR3 regions of human TCRbeta chains were analyzed by immunosequencing. The paper's processing steps were these. TCRs in the repertoires were compared against a reference library of SARS-CoV-2-specific TCRs that had been generated with the MIRA antigen-specificity platform. Breadth was defined as the fraction of unique TCRs that were SARS-CoV-2-associated, and depth was defined as the fraction of total T cells that were SARS-CoV-2-associated. Using the MIRA data, every spike-specific TCR was mapped to the spike region that the TCR reacted to and assigned to either a CD4 or a CD8 class. Log10-transformed breadth and depth values were compared by one-way ANOVA with Sidak's multiple comparisons tests. TCRdb provides this immuneACCESS table in a form limited to in-frame rearrangements. Some clones are lacking; in checked studies, under half of them reflect an unresolved V gene, and why the rest are absent is not known. V and J calls plus clone size are reproduced from that table; the DNA served to infer D and trimming. The sample table shows about 110,000 clones, and roughly 90% are seen once. The ten largest account for more than 8% of the sample.

This receptor was obtained from an adult who received the AZD1222 COVID-19 vaccine. Sequencing was performed on peripheral blood, taken 28 days after the second AZD1222 dose. The chain links TRBV7-8 with TRBJ1-1; 8 bases in the middle match TRBD1. The CDR3 loop reads CASSLVTGAYTEAFF. DNA sequence: TGTGCCAGCAGCTTAGTGACAGGGGCCTACACTGAAGCTTTCTTT.